These 5 T cell receptor beta chains share one sample of origin, sequenced in a study of T-cell memory formation after mild COVID-19. TCRdb recomputed calls from the 5' RACE reads with MiXCR, one row per CDR3 protein. Among about 430,000 distinct CDR3 sequences, around 24% were seen once, and the ten largest hold roughly 9.7%. Sequencing used PBMCs or a T cell subset sorted from them (not recorded which). The receptors originated from an adult woman who had mild COVID-19 (a few samples of this study predate the infection). Cell type and time point are not known.

This chain uses TRBV29-1 with TRBJ2-1, with 7 bases matching TRBD2. The CDR3 is 14 residues long. V shed 7 bases, J shed 5 bases, and the junction held 11 bases outside the gene matches. Germline assignment: CDR1 SQVTM and CDR2 ANQGSEA. CDR3 sequence reads: CSAGRLAANNEQFF. The CDR3, as DNA: TGCAGCGCCGGACGGCTAGCGGCCAACAATGAGCAGTTCTTC.

The CDR3 nucleotides read TGTGCCAGCAGCTTATCTCCCCCGACATCACCCCTCCACTTT. This sequence encodes CASSLSPPTSPLHF. The chain couples TRBV11-3 to TRBJ1-6, with D unclear. V was shortened by 2 bases and J by 10 bases, with 12 bases between the two germline ends. CDR1 is SGHNT and CDR2 is YENEEA in the germline V gene. The CDR3 is 14 residues long.

The J gene is TRBJ2-2, the V gene TRBV2; D call uncertain. Germline V gives CDR1 SNHLY, CDR2 FYNNEI. This CDR3 has 11 residues. V gave up 3 bases and J gave up 7 bases, with 3 bases separating them. This CDR3 is CASSEGGELFF. The CDR3 region has the DNA TGTGCCAGCAGTGAGGGCGGGGAGCTGTTTTTT.

This clonotype was counted a few times. The chain has TRBV6-5 and TRBJ1-2; 7 nucleotides agree with TRBD1. With 6 bases clipped from V and 8 bases from J, the junction kept 18 bases outside the gene matches. The length of the CDR3 is 16 residues. The germline V gene has CDR1 MNHEY and CDR2 SVGAGI. CDR3 in DNA: TGTGCCAGCAGCCCTCCGGGGCGGGACAGATCGCGGGGCTACACCTTC. Protein sequence: CASSPPGRDRSRGYTF.

The chain couples TRBV24-1 to TRBJ1-1, with D possibly matching TRBD1 (6 bases). Germline V lookup: CDR1 KGHDR, CDR2 SFDVKD. CDR3 length equals 12 residues. The V end was cut by 7 bases, the J end by 4 bases, with 9 bases between. The CDR3 coding sequence is TGTGCCACCAGCTTGACAGGCACTGAAGCTTTCTTT. This translates into CATSLTGTEAFF.